This T cell receptor (beta chain) was sequenced in a study of blood T cell repertoires in COVID-19. Study-wide background: T cells, B-cell-depleted T cells, or PBMCs provided the cDNA or gDNA that served as material.

Data came from immunoSEQ multiplex PCR; TCRdb stores just in-frame clones and leaves some out. The sample contains nearly 35,000 clones, more than 75% of which appear only once. The CDR3 totals 13 residues. Per germline, CDR1 LNHDA and CDR2 SQIVND (reference sequence). The V end was cut by 2 bases, the J end by 5 bases, with 7 bases between. This TCR derives from an older man with acute or convalescent COVID-19. The sample was peripheral blood. The chain is built from TRBV19 and TRBJ2-1; D unclear. The CDR3 region has the DNA TGTGCCAGTAGTATACAGCGTAACAATGAGCAGTTCTTC. Encoded protein: CASSIQRNNEQFF.